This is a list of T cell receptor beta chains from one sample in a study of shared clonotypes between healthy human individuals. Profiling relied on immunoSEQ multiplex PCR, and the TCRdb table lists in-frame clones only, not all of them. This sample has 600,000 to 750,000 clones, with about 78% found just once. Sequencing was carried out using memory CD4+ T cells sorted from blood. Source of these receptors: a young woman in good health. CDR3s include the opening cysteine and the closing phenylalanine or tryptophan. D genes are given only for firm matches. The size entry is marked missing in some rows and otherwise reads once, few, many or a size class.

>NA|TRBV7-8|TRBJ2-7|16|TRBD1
TGTGCCAGCAGCTACCACACCGGGACAGGGGACTACGAGCAGTACTTC
CASSYHTGTGDYEQYF
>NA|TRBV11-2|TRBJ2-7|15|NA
TGTGCCAGCAGCTTAGAAACAGGGACCGTTTACGAGCAGTACTTC
CASSLETGTVYEQYF
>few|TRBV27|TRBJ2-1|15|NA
TGTGCCAGCAGTTTCCCGAGCGGGTCAAGGAATGAGCAGTTCTTC
CASSFPSGSRNEQFF
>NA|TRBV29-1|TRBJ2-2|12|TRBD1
TGCAGCGCTGACAGGGTCACCGGGGAGCTGTTTTTT
CSADRVTGELFF
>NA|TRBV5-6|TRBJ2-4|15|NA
TGTGCCAGCAGCGCTAGGATCGGGTCGGGAAACATTCAGTACTTC
CASSARIGSGNIQYF
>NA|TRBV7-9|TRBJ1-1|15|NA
TGTGCCAGCAGGACAACCGGGGCCGCAAACACTGAAGCTTTCTTT
CASRTTGAANTEAFF
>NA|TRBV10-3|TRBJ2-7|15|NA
TGTGCCATCAGTGAGTCGGTCCACGGAACCTACGAGCAGTACTTC
CAISESVHGTYEQYF
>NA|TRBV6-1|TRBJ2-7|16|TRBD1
TGTGCCAGCAGTGCGACCGGGACAGGGACCTCTGGGGAGCAGTACTTC
CASSATGTGTSGEQYF
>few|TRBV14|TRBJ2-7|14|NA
TGTGCCAGCAGCCGTTTACAGGACATACACGAGCAGTACTTC
CASSRLQDIHEQYF
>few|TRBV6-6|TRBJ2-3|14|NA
TGTGCCAGCAGTTATTTGGAGAGCACAGATACGCAGTATTTT
CASSYLESTDTQYF
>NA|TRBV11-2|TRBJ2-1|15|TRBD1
TGTGCCAGCAGCTTAGATGGGACAGGGTACAATGAGCAGTTCTTC
CASSLDGTGYNEQFF
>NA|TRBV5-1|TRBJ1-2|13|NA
TGCGCCAGCAGCGGGCCAGGGGACAATGGCTACACCTTC
CASSGPGDNGYTF
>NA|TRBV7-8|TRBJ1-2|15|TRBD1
TGTGCCAGCAGCCAGTTTGGACAGGGGGACTATGGCTACACCTTC
CASSQFGQGDYGYTF
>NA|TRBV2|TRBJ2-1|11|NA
TGTGCCAGCACCGAATGGGTAGAGCAGTTCTTC
CASTEWVEQFF
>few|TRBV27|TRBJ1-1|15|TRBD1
TGTGCCAGCAGGAGACAGGGGGCGCAGAACACTGAAGCTTTCTTT
CASRRQGAQNTEAFF
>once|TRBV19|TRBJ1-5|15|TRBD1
TGTGCCAGTACTACTGGACAGGGGCGGAATCAGCCCCAGCATTTT
CASTTGQGRNQPQHF
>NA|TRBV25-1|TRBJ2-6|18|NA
TGTGCCAGCAGCGACCCACGGGCCCCGGGAGCTGGGGCCAACGTCCTGACTTTC
CASSDPRAPGAGANVLTF
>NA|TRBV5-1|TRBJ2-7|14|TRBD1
TGCGCCAGCAGCTTAGGGACAGGGGCGAGGGAGCAGTACTTC
CASSLGTGAREQYF
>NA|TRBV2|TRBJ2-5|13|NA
TGTGCCAGCAGTGAGCACTATGGAGAGACCCAGTACTTC
CASSEHYGETQYF
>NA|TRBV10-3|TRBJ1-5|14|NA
TGTGCCATCAGTGAGGAGAATAGCAATCAGCCCCAGCATTTT
CAISEENSNQPQHF
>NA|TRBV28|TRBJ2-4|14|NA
TGTGCCAGCAGTCCACCCAGTGGGGGAAACATTCAGTACTTC
CASSPPSGGNIQYF
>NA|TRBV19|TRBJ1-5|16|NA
TGTGCCAGTAGATCAAGAGGGTACGGTAGCAATCAGCCCCAGCATTTT
CASRSRGYGSNQPQHF
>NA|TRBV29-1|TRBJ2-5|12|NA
TGCAGCGTTCAGAGGGGCCAAGAGACCCAGTACTTC
CSVQRGQETQYF
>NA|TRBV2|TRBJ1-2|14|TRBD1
TGTGCCAGCAGCGACAGGGCCTCGACCTATGGCTACACCTTC
CASSDRASTYGYTF
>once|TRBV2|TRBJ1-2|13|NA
TGTGCCAGCAGTGCGCTGGAACAGGGAGGCTACACCTTC
CASSALEQGGYTF